Shown below are 13 T cell receptor beta chains from a single sample sequenced in a study of T cells expressing NK-cell markers. Reanalyzing the 5' RACE reads, TCRdb keeps one entry per CDR3 protein, without DNA. The record lists 350,000 to 450,000 distinct CDR3 sequences, of which the ten most abundant hold around 5.2%. Sequences were obtained from blood T cells: a sorted CD56 or NKG2C T cell subset, CD4+ or CD8+ T cells, or bulk PBMC T cells (not recorded which). Receptor source: a man aged 18 to 69 in good health.

The V and J genes are TRBV2 and TRBJ2-5. Per the germline V gene, CDR1 is SNHLY and CDR2 is FYNNEI. The CDR3 sequence is 15 residues long. CDR3 sequence reads: CASRKPELGGETQYF.

The chain employs TRBV6-5 and TRBJ2-7; absent DNA, TCRdb's TRBD1 call cannot be checked. The CDR3 sequence is 14 residues long. Germline V lookup: CDR1 MNHEY, CDR2 SVGAGI. This CDR3 is CASSSFRQGNEQYF.

The rearrangement links TRBV5-5 to TRBJ1-6. Germline V lookup: CDR1 SGHKS, CDR2 YYEKEE (reference sequence). The CDR3 runs to 15 residues. The CDR3 loop is CASSTDLGLNSPLHF.

The rearrangement links TRBV6-6 to TRBJ1-2. The CDR3 runs to 12 residues. The V gene's germline CDR1 is MNHNY and CDR2 SVGAGI (reference sequence). The CDR3 here is CASSYRSYGYTF.

V gene TRBV14 combines with J gene TRBJ1-4; TCRdb calls TRBD1, which cannot be checked without DNA. The CDR3 has 15 amino acids. CDR1 and CDR2 from the germline V gene are SGHDN and FVKESK. The CDR3 reads CASSRWTGSNEKLFF.

The chain combines TRBV7-8 with TRBJ1-4; as DNA is missing, the TRBD1 call by TCRdb cannot be tested. CDR3 length equals 14 residues. CDR1 and CDR2 (germline): SGHVS, FQNEAQ. This CDR3 reads CASSLGTGGAKLFF.

The genes are TRBV12-3 or TRBV12-4 and TRBJ1-1; the D gene TCRdb calls, TRBD1, cannot be checked with no DNA. The CDR3 has 13 amino acids. CDR3 amino acids: CASSKQGATEAFF.

The chain links TRBV5-8 to TRBJ1-1; with no DNA, the TCRdb D assignment of TRBD1 cannot be verified. This CDR3 spans 15 amino acids. CDR1 SGHTS and CDR2 YDEGEE come from the germline V gene. The CDR3 here is CASSLRGALGTEAFF.

The V gene is TRBV12-3 or TRBV12-4, the J gene TRBJ2-7; there is no DNA to check the TCRdb D call of TRBD1. The length of the CDR3 is 16 residues. This CDR3 is CASSRHLGQNSYEQYF.

The rearrangement uses TRBV20-1 and TRBJ2-3. The CDR3 runs 14 residues. The germline V gene encodes CDR1 DFQATT and CDR2 SNEGSKA (reference sequence). Here the CDR3 reads CSASARANTDTQYF.

V gene TRBV7-2 combines with J gene TRBJ2-1; TCRdb reports TRBD1, a call that lacks DNA to check it against. The CDR3 contains 15 residues. Germline CDR1 is SGHTA and CDR2 is FQGNSA. The CDR3 sequence is CASSSQGSPYNEQFF.

Here the CDR3 reads CASSLPEGKYEQYF. The chain employs TRBV28 and TRBJ2-7; TCRdb lists TRBD1, though no DNA is available to test this call. The CDR3 extends over 14 amino acids. Germline lookup yields CDR1 MDHEN and CDR2 SYDVKM.

The V and J genes are TRBV5-6 and TRBJ2-1; TCRdb's assignment of TRBD1 cannot be checked, as there is no DNA. The CDR3 spans 15 residues. The germline V gene has CDR1 SGHDT and CDR2 YYEEEE. Here the CDR3 reads CASSRGQGGYYEQFF.